These 18 T cell receptor beta chains were sequenced from one sample in a study of metastatic and nonmetastatic thyroid tumors. Every patient was untreated before thyroid surgery. TCRdb used MiXCR to call clones anew from the PCR reads. The sample has around 52,000 clones, less than 30% seen once. The sample taken for sequencing was blood. The receptors stem from a female donor with papillary thyroid cancer or a benign thyroid nodule (not recorded which). Some clones in this sample may be carry-over from other donors' samples.

This clone was counted at least ten times. A much larger clone lies one base from this, so it may be a read error. V is TRBV3-1 and J is TRBJ2-7; 8 positions match TRBD2. The CDR3 is made up of 14 amino acids. With V trimmed by 5 bases and J by 3 bases, 6 bases remained unmatched. Germline CDR1 and CDR2: LGHDT and YNNKEL (reference sequence). The CDR3 loop is CASSSGGGLYEQYF. The CDR3 region has the DNA TGTGCCAGCAGCTCCGGGGGGGGCCTCTACGAGCAGTACTTC.

The chain has TRBV28 and TRBJ1-6; D is unclear. This CDR3 spans 11 amino acids. The ends were cut back, 6 bases at V and 13 bases at J, with 10 bases in the middle. CDR1 and CDR2 from the germline V gene are MDHEN and SYDVKM. The CDR3 is CASSPLGPLHF. CDR3 sequence (DNA): TGTGCCAGCAGCCCTCTAGGGCCCCTCCACTTT.

This clone was counted many times. This chain connects TRBV5-1 to TRBJ1-6; D gene ambiguous. CDR3 length equals 13 residues. The V gene lost 0 bases and the J gene lost 10 bases, with 8 bases spanning the gap. Germline V gene sequence: CDR1 SGHRS, CDR2 YFSETQ. The CDR3 protein is CASSLGQSSPLHF. Here the CDR3 DNA reads TGCGCCAGCAGCTTGGGCCAGAGCTCACCCCTCCACTTT.

There are a few counts of this clone. This chain joins TRBV27 and TRBJ2-3; D gene unclear. The V and J ends lost 5 bases and 0 bases respectively, with 6 bases between them. Per the germline V gene, CDR1 is MNHEY and CDR2 is SMNVEV (reference sequence). There are 13 residues in the CDR3. In nucleotides, the CDR3 is TGTGCCAGCAGTCCAGCTAGCACAGATACGCAGTATTTT. Protein sequence: CASSPASTDTQYF.

In this sample, this clone turned up a few times. V usage is TRBV28 and J usage is TRBJ2-3; weak D call: TRBD1 (10 bases). CDR1 is MDHEN, CDR2 SYDVKM, per germline. The V end was cut by 2 bases, the J end by 2 bases, with 23 bases between. This CDR3 comprises 19 residues. CDR3 sequence (DNA): TGTGCCAGCAGTTTAGAAGGCCTAGCGGGGACAGGGGACACAGATACGCAGTATTTT. It codes for CASSLEGLAGTGDTDTQYF. Looking up the rest from reference TRBV28 and TRBJ2-3 gives the full variable domain: DVKVTQSSRYLVKRTGEKVFLECVQDMDHENMFWYRQDPGLGLRLIYFSYDVKMKEKGDIPEGYSVSREKKERFSLILESASTNQTSMYLCASSLEGLAGTGDTDTQYFGPGTRLTVL.

The J gene is TRBJ2-7, the V gene TRBV27; 8 bases fit TRBD1. The CDR3 loop spans 15 amino acids. The J segment lost 4 bases and the V segment lost 5 bases, leaving 10 bases of the junction unmatched. Germline V gives CDR1 MNHEY, CDR2 SMNVEV (reference sequence). The CDR3 here is CASSPRDRMGYEQYF. DNA of the CDR3: TGTGCCAGCAGTCCGCGGGACAGGATGGGATACGAGCAGTACTTC.

As to this clone: One end of the junction fails to match germline, which may point to a read error. The V gene is TRBV10-3, the J gene TRBJ2-7; 11 positions match TRBD2. The CDR3 is 20 residues long. Germline-derived CDR1 and CDR2 are ENHRY and SYGVKD. The CDR3 loop is CASSEWTVPSTSGSLDEQYF. DNA for the CDR3: TGTGCCAGCAGTGAGTGGACAGTCCCTTCTACTAGCGGGAGCCTCGACGAGCAGTACTTC.

This clone occurred a few times. The rearrangement joins TRBV5-1 to TRBJ2-1, with 8 bases matching TRBD1. Germline V lookup: CDR1 SGHRS, CDR2 YFSETQ. The CDR3 runs 16 residues. With V trimmed by 0 bases and J by 6 bases, 8 bases remained unmatched. The CDR3 DNA reads as TGCGCCAGCAGCTTGGCAGGGGGCGGGTTTGGCAATGAGCAGTTCTTC. It specifies CASSLAGGGFGNEQFF.

There are many counts of this clone. The V gene is TRBV15, the J gene TRBJ2-3, with TRBD2 matching 9 bases. The CDR3 consists of 16 residues. The trim removed 3 bases at V and 6 bases at J, leaving 10 bases unmatched. CDR1 and CDR2 from the germline V gene are LNHNV and YYDKDF (reference sequence). CDR3 region: CATSSSGREGGDTQYF. CDR3 DNA sequence: TGTGCCACCAGCAGCTCCGGGCGGGAGGGGGGGGATACGCAGTATTTT.

The genes are TRBV20-1 and TRBJ2-7; D is possibly TRBD2 (6 bases). Per germline, CDR1 DFQATT and CDR2 SNEGSKA (reference sequence). Trimming took 3 bases from V and 6 from J, leaving 18 bases between them. This CDR3 region has 14 residues. The CDR3: CSASRFGGNSEQYF. The CDR3 DNA reads as TGCAGTGCTAGTAGGTTTGGGGGGAACTCCGAGCAGTACTTC.

This clone was seen just once. Here the CDR3 reads CSASKLAGYDSYNEQFF. CDR3 nucleotide sequence: TGCAGTGCTAGTAAACTAGCGGGGTATGACTCCTACAATGAGCAGTTCTTC. V is TRBV20-1 and J is TRBJ2-1; 10 bases map to TRBD2. V lost 3 bases and J lost 0; bases outside the gene matches: 8. This CDR3 has 17 amino acids. Germline CDR1 reads DFQATT; CDR2 reads SNEGSKA (reference sequence).

The CDR3 DNA follows: TGTGCCAGCAGTTCTCACTCGGGGGGAAATGGCAATCAGCCCCAGCATTTT. Translating it yields CASSSHSGGNGNQPQHF. The chain recombines TRBV6-2 or TRBV6-3 with TRBJ1-5, with a possible D match to TRBD1 (5 bases). Trimming cost V 4 bases and J 2 bases, with 18 bases left between them. CDR1 is MNHEY and CDR2 is SVGEGT in the germline V gene. The CDR3 covers 17 residues.

The rearrangement uses TRBV24-1 and TRBJ2-6; weak D call: TRBD1 (5 bases). The germline V gene encodes CDR1 KGHDR and CDR2 SFDVKD. With 9 bases removed from V and 0 bases from J, the gap between germline ends came to 14 bases. The CDR3 has 16 amino acids. The CDR3 protein is CATQGQFSSGANVLTF. CDR3 in DNA: TGTGCCACCCAGGGTCAGTTCAGCTCTGGGGCCAACGTCCTGACTTTC.

This clone was seen more than once but under ten times. The V gene is TRBV6-6, the J gene TRBJ2-5, with a weak D call TRBD2 (5 bases). V lost 2 bases and J 2 bases, leaving 9 bases between the germline ends. Germline values: CDR1 MNHNY, CDR2 SVGAGI (reference sequence). CDR3 length: 14 amino acids. The CDR3 is CASSYQSGQETQYF. CDR3 bases: TGTGCCAGCAGTTACCAGAGCGGACAAGAGACCCAGTACTTC.

V gene TRBV20-1 combines with J gene TRBJ2-2, with unresolved D. The CDR3 covers 11 residues. The germline CDR1 and CDR2 sequences are DFQATT and SNEGSKA (reference sequence). Trimming left V 2 bases short and J 3 bases short, with 1 base between. Written as DNA, the CDR3 is TGCAGTGCTAGACACACCGGGGAGCTGTTTTTT. Amino acid sequence: CSARHTGELFF.

Points on this clone: This may be a read error, as it is one base from a much larger clone. The J gene is TRBJ1-5, the V gene TRBV6-1; the D is unclear. V gave up 1 base and J gave up 3 bases, with 10 bases separating them. Germline lookup yields CDR1 MNHNS and CDR2 SASEGT. The CDR3 sequence is 15 residues long. The CDR3 DNA sequence: TGTGCCAGCAGTGAAGGTGGAGCAGTCAATCAGCCCCAGCATTTT. Residues: CASSEGGAVNQPQHF.

This chain joins TRBV28 and TRBJ2-7, with 16 nucleotides matching TRBD2. In germline, CDR1 is MDHEN, CDR2 SYDVKM. The CDR3 consists of 18 residues. V shed 3 bases, J shed 3 bases, and the junction held 8 bases outside the gene matches. The CDR3 DNA is TGTGCCAGCAGTTTGTCGGGACTAGCGGGAGGGTGGTACTACGAGCAGTACTTC. Amino acid sequence: CASSLSGLAGGWYYEQYF.

The chain couples TRBV12-3 or TRBV12-4 to TRBJ2-1, with D perhaps TRBD1 or TRBD2 (5 bases each). The CDR3 sequence is 14 residues long. Trimming stripped 6 bases from V and 5 bases from J, with 14 bases between. CDR3 nucleotides: TGTGCCAGCAGCTGGGACCGAGTCAACAATGAGCAGTTCTTC. Translating it yields CASSWDRVNNEQFF.